This TCR beta chain was recovered during a study of molecular identifiers for immune sequencing clone quantification. Study information: Four of five RNA aliquots from around 18,000 or 91,000 naive CD8 T cells were sequenced. Study-level points and caveats: Under 1% of molecules in naive cells, but over 97% of effector molecules, belonged to clones above 20 RNA copies.

This clonotype was detected many times. Its target is not known. TCRdb itself ran the PCR reads through MiXCR, one entry per CDR3 protein. Among more than 550,000 distinct CDR3 sequences listed, over 25% were seen once. V shed 2 bases and J shed 3 bases, with 13 bases lying between them. The CDR3 loop spans 15 amino acids. Per germline, CDR1 WSHSY and CDR2 SAAADI. The TCR sequence derives from a human donor in good health. Some libraries in this study had Jurkat cell RNA spiked in. Sequenced material: naive CD8+ T cells from blood, with Jurkat cell RNA spiked in. Subset: FACS-sorted CD8+CD4-CCR7+CD45RA+ naive T cells. The chain couples TRBV10-2 to TRBJ2-5; possible D gene TRBD1, 5 bases. The CDR3 protein is CASSEPRQGKETQYF. DNA of the CDR3: TGCGCCAGCAGTGAGCCCCGTCAGGGAAAAGAGACCCAGTACTTC.